The 15 T cell receptor beta chains presented below share a single source sample, sequenced in a study of blood T cells in healthy people across ages. A J-beta primer mix and a sample-barcoded 5' primer were used in a second PCR of about 6 to 12 cycles. TCRdb recomputed calls from the 5' RACE reads with MiXCR, one row per CDR3 protein. The profile shows roughly 900,000 distinct CDR3 sequences, around 46% of them singletons. Sequenced material: blood. These receptors were obtained from a man younger than 40 in good health.

The chain recombines TRBV3-1 with TRBJ2-7; D remains ambiguous. The DNA end is more similar to TRBJ2-5, so the J call may be wrong. The CDR3 extends over 11 amino acids. Germline CDR1 and CDR2: LGHDT and YNNKEL (reference sequence). CDR3 nucleotides: TGTGCCAGCAGGGGCGCGGCGACCCAGTACTTC. Protein sequence: CASRGAATQYF.

V usage is TRBV4-2 and J usage is TRBJ1-2; TRBD1 is a possible D gene (5 bases). Germline V lookup: CDR1 LGHNA, CDR2 YNFKEQ. V lost 0 bases to trimming and J lost 3 bases, with 11 bases between them. CDR3 size: 15 residues. The CDR3 DNA reads as TGTGCCAGCAGCCAAGACGAGGGGTCGGACTATGGCTACACCTTC. This translates into CASSQDEGSDYGYTF.

As concerns this clonotype: Given a much more abundant clone one base away, this may be a read error. The chain is built from TRBV3-1 and TRBJ2-3, with a possible D match to TRBD1 (5 bases). CDR1 and CDR2 from the germline V gene are LGHDT and YNNKEL (reference sequence). This CDR3 contains 12 residues. This chain's CDR3 is CTSSQGANTQYF. The CDR3 DNA reads as TGTACCAGCAGCCAAGGGGCGAATACGCAGTATTTT.

To note about this clonotype: An end of the junction differs from the germline gene, which may be a read error. The chain uses TRBV20-1 and TRBJ1-2; 9 bases match TRBD1. The CDR3 contains 13 residues. Germline V CDR1 and CDR2: DFQATT, SNEGSKA (reference sequence). The CDR3 nucleotides are TGCGGTGCCAGGACAGGGGCTAACTATGGCTACACCTTC. Translation gives CGARTGANYGYTF.

The V and J genes are TRBV20-1 and TRBJ2-4; D unresolved. The CDR3 length is 14 residues. The ends were cut back, 5 bases at V and 0 bases at J, with 11 bases in the middle. The germline V gene encodes CDR1 DFQATT and CDR2 SNEGSKA (reference sequence). The CDR3 nucleotides read TGCAGTGCTGGGCACCAGCTAGCCAAAAACATTCAGTACTTC. Protein: CSAGHQLAKNIQYF.

The V gene is TRBV20-1, the J gene TRBJ1-2; 8 nucleotides agree with TRBD1. This CDR3 has 14 amino acids. Germline assignment: CDR1 DFQATT and CDR2 SNEGSKA (reference sequence). The trim removed 6 bases at V and 7 bases at J, leaving 13 bases unmatched. The CDR3 DNA reads as TGCAGTGCAGAAGCCAGGGGGCGCGGGTTTGGCTACACCTTC. It yields the protein CSAEARGRGFGYTF.

The rearrangement joins TRBV4-1 to TRBJ1-4; no definite D call. V was trimmed by 0 bases and J by 6 bases, leaving 11 bases between them. Germline V lookup: CDR1 MGHRA, CDR2 YSYEKL. The CDR3 contains 15 residues. Written as DNA, the CDR3 is TGCGCCAGCAGCCAAGATCGGGGTCCTGATGAAAAACTGTTTTTT. Translation: CASSQDRGPDEKLFF.

The chain is built from TRBV7-6 and TRBJ1-3; D gene unclear. Germline CDR1 reads SGHVS; CDR2 reads FNYEAQ. The CDR3 spans 13 residues. V shed 5 bases and J shed 4 bases, with 9 bases lying between them. Here the CDR3 DNA reads TGTGCCAGCAGCGCCGGAGCCGGAAACACCATATATTTT. Amino acid sequence: CASSAGAGNTIYF.

This rearrangement joins TRBV2 to TRBJ2-2; D is uncertain. The CDR3 is 14 amino acids. Trimming removed 10 bases at V and 2 bases at J, with 14 bases between. Germline V gives CDR1 SNHLY, CDR2 FYNNEI. CDR3 nucleotides: TGTGCCACCAGCAAGCAGCGAAACACCGGGGAGCTGTTTTTT. Protein sequence: CATSKQRNTGELFF.

This clonotype was recorded a few times. The chain links TRBV11-2 to TRBJ2-3, with D uncertain. With 8 bases removed from V and 11 bases from J, the gap between germline ends came to 11 bases. CDR3 length: 10 amino acids. Germline V gene lookup returns CDR1 SGHAT and CDR2 FQNNGV. The CDR3 DNA is TGTGCCAGCGCATCCGGACGGCAGTATTTT. Translated, it gives CASASGRQYF.

The chain uses TRBV28 and TRBJ2-7; the D gene could be TRBD1 or TRBD2 (5 bases each). The ends were cut back, 4 bases at V and 2 bases at J, with 15 bases in the middle. This CDR3 region has 15 residues. Germline V gene data show CDR1 as MDHEN and CDR2 as SYDVKM. CDR3 sequence: CASSSESQGPYEQYF. CDR3 coding DNA: TGTGCCAGCAGTTCAGAATCTCAGGGACCCTACGAGCAGTACTTC.

This chain connects TRBV6-1 to TRBJ2-1; D remains unclear. Germline CDR1 reads MNHNS; CDR2 reads SASEGT. The length of the CDR3 is 10 residues. The V end was cut by 3 bases, the J end by 7 bases, with 1 base between. This CDR3 is CASSENEQFF. DNA of the CDR3: TGTGCCAGCAGTGAGAATGAGCAGTTCTTC.

V and J are TRBV4-1 and TRBJ1-2; 8 bases fit TRBD1. Germline CDR1 reads MGHRA; CDR2 reads YSYEKL. Losses at the gene ends were 1 base for V and 6 bases for J; bases not matched to a gene: 13. CDR3 length: 17 amino acids. The CDR3 DNA sequence: TGCGCCAGCAGCCAAGTACAGGGGGTCCGCGCCCATAATGGCTACACCTTC. Its protein product is CASSQVQGVRAHNGYTF.

This chain links TRBV6-2 or TRBV6-3 with TRBJ1-1; D possibly corresponds to TRBD1 (6 bases). CDR3 size: 16 residues. Germline V gene sequence: CDR1 MNHEY, CDR2 SVGEGT. The V and J ends lost 7 bases and 0 bases respectively, with 18 bases between them. The CDR3 nucleotides read TGTGCCAGCACACCACAGGGTGCGTCAATGAACACTGAAGCTTTCTTT. It specifies CASTPQGASMNTEAFF.

The gene calls are TRBV27 and TRBJ2-7; TRBD1 matches at 8 bases. The CDR3 sequence is 17 residues long. Germline assignment: CDR1 MNHEY and CDR2 SMNVEV (reference sequence). Trimming cost V 3 bases and J 2 bases; bases outside gene matches: 12. CDR3 in amino acids: CASSFRVVGTGAYEQYF. CDR3 bases: TGTGCCAGCAGTTTTCGGGTGGTCGGGACAGGAGCCTACGAGCAGTACTTC.